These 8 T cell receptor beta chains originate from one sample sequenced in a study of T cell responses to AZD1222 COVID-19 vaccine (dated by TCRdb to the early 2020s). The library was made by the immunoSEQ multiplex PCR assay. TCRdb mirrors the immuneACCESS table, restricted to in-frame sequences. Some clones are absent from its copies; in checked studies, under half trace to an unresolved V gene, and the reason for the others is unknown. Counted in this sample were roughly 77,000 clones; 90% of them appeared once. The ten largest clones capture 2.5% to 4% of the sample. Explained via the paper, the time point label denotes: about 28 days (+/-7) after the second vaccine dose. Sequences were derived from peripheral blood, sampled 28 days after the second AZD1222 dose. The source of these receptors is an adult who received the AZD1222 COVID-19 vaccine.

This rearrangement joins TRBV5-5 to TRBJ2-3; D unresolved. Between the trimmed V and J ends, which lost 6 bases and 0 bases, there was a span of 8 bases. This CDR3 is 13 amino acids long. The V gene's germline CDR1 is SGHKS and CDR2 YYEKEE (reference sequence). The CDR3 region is CASTAGSTDTQYF. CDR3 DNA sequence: TGTGCCAGCACCGCCGGGAGCACAGATACGCAGTATTTT. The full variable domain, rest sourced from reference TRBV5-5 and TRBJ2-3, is DAGVTQSPTHLIKTRGQQVTLRCSPISGHKSVSWYQQVLGQGPQFIFQYYEKEERGRGNFPDRFSARQFPNYSSELNVNALLLGDSALYLCASTAGSTDTQYFGPGTRLTVL.

CDR3 sequence (DNA): TGTGCCATCAGCAATAGACAGGGGGATACTGAAGCTTTCTTT. Translating gives CAISNRQGDTEAFF. The rearrangement links TRBV10-3 to TRBJ1-1, with 9 bases aligning to TRBD1. Germline V gives CDR1 ENHRY, CDR2 SYGVKD. The CDR3 is made up of 14 amino acids. V shed 6 bases and J 5 bases; nucleotides not matched to a gene: 7.

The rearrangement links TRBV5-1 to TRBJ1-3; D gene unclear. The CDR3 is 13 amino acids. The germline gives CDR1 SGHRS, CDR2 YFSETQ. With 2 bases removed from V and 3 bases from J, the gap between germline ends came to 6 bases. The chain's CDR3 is CASSFGDGNTIYF. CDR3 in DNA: TGCGCCAGCAGCTTTGGGGATGGAAACACCATATATTTT.

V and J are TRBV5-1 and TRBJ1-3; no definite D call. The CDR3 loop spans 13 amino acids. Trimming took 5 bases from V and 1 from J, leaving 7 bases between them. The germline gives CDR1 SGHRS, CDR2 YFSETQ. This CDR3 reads CASSQGSGNTIYF. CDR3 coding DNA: TGCGCCAGCAGTCAAGGGTCTGGAAACACCATATATTTT. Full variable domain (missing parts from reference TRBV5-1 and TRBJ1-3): KAGVTQTPRYLIKTRGQQVTLSCSPISGHRSVSWYQQTPGQGLQFLFEYFSETQRNKGNFPGRFSGRQFSNSRSEMNVSTLELGDSALYLCASSQGSGNTIYFGEGSWLTVV.

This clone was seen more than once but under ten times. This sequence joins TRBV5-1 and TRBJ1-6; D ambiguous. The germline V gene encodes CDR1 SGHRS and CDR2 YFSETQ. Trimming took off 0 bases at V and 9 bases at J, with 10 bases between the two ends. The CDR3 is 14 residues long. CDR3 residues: CASSLGAGFSPLHF. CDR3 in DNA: TGCGCCAGCAGCTTGGGTGCAGGCTTTTCACCCCTCCACTTT.

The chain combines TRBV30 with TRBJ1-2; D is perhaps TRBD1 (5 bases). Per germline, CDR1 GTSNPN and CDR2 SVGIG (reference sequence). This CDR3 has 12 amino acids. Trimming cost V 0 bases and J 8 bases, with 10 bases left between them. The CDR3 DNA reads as TGTGCCTGGAGTGTCGGTGGGGGAGGCTACACCTTC. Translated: CAWSVGGGGYTF. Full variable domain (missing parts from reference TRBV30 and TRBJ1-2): SQTIHQWPATLVQPVGSPLSLECTVEGTSNPNLYWYRQAAGRGLQLLFYSVGIGQISSEVPQNLSASRPQDRQFILSSKKLLLSDSGFYLCAWSVGGGGYTFGSGTRLTVV.

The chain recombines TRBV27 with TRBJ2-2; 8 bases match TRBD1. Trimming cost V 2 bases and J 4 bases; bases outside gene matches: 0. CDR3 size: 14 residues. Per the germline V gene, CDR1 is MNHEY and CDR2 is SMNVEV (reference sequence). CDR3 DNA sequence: TGTGCCAGCAGTTTACAGGGGGCCACCGGGGAGCTGTTTTTT. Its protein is CASSLQGATGELFF.

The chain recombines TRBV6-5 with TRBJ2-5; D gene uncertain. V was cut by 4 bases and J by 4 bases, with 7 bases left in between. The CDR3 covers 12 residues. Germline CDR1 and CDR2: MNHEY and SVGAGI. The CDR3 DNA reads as TGTGCCAGCAGTTCCCTAGGAGAGACCCAGTACTTC. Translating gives CASSSLGETQYF.